The 7 T cell receptor beta chains below all came from one sample that was sequenced in a study of cytomegalovirus exposure and HLA in healthy donors. TCRdb keeps only in-frame clones here, not all; method: immunoSEQ multiplex PCR. The repertoire has about 160,000 clones, over 85% of them found once; the top ten carry about a tenth. Sequenced sample: PBMCs. The receptor set was obtained from a woman under 30 in good health and CMV-seropositive.

The gene calls are TRBV4-2 and TRBJ2-2, with D possibly being TRBD1 (6 bases). V lost 2 bases to trimming and J lost 0 bases, with 16 bases between them. Germline V gives CDR1 LGHNA, CDR2 YNFKEQ. This CDR3 is built from 18 residues. For the CDR3, the DNA is TGTGCCAGCAGCCAAAATACGGGACACAGCGCGAACACCGGGGAGCTGTTTTTT. It encodes CASSQNTGHSANTGELFF.

CDR3 protein: CASTDRGQSYEQYF. CDR3 coding DNA: TGTGCCAGCACCGACAGGGGACAATCCTACGAGCAGTACTTC. This chain joins TRBV2 and TRBJ2-7, with 8 bases matching TRBD1. The CDR3 spans 14 residues. V lost 7 bases, J lost 1 base, and 6 bases stayed unmatched. Germline V gene lookup returns CDR1 SNHLY and CDR2 FYNNEI.

This clone was detected many times. CDR3 region: CASRLVPYNEQFF. The CDR3 nucleotides read TGTGCCAGCAGACTAGTACCCTACAATGAGCAGTTCTTC. The genes are TRBV11-1 and TRBJ2-1; D is possibly TRBD2 (5 bases). The CDR3 is 13 amino acids. The germline V gene has CDR1 SGHAT and CDR2 FQDESV (reference sequence). The germline V and J ends were trimmed by 6 bases and 2 bases, with 8 bases remaining between them.

This chain joins TRBV19 and TRBJ2-7; the match to TRBD2 covers 7 bases. The CDR3 extends over 14 amino acids. V trimming: 4 bases; J trimming: 1 base; junction bases outside the gene matches: 4. Per germline, CDR1 LNHDA and CDR2 SQIVND (reference sequence). The CDR3 spells CASSTVLASYEQYF. The CDR3 coding sequence is TGTGCCAGTAGTACCGTACTAGCGTCCTACGAGCAGTACTTC.

The genes are TRBV14 and TRBJ1-2; D not resolved. This CDR3 contains 16 residues. CDR1 and CDR2 from the germline V gene are SGHDN and FVKESK. V lost 1 base and J lost 7, with 19 bases in between. In nucleotides, the CDR3 is TGTGCCAGCAGCCAAGTTGGCCCCCGGGTCACCGGTGGCTACACCTTC. Translated: CASSQVGPRVTGGYTF.

This sequence joins TRBV7-2 and TRBJ1-4; no clear D. With 3 bases removed from V and 4 bases from J, the gap between germline ends came to 12 bases. The CDR3 extends over 15 amino acids. CDR1 is SGHTA and CDR2 is FQGNSA in the germline V gene. The CDR3 nucleotides read TGTGCCAGCAGCTTTTCTTCCACTCTTAATGAAAAACTGTTTTTT. Its protein is CASSFSSTLNEKLFF.

This clone turned up a few times. The chain is built from TRBV20-1 and TRBJ2-7, with D possibly matching TRBD2 (5 bases). Trimming shortened V by 7 bases and J by 4 bases, and 11 bases separated the two germline ends. The CDR3 covers 11 residues. The germline gives CDR1 DFQATT, CDR2 SNEGSKA (reference sequence). CDR3 region: CSGASGYEQYF. The CDR3 DNA follows: TGCAGTGGAGCCTCGGGGTACGAGCAGTACTTC.